This TCR beta chain is drawn from a study of OX40 agonist ivuxolimab in advanced cancers. Study background: Those treated in dose escalation had hepatocellular carcinoma, melanoma, renal cell cancer or head and neck cancer. Regarding the study as a whole: By week 6 at 0.1 to 3.0 mg/kg, blood CD4+ and CD8+ T cells had expanded clonally.

Assay used: immunoSEQ multiplex PCR; TCRdb lists only in-frame clones, some missing. The table lists roughly 90,000 clones, roughly nine tenths of them singletons. Germline CDR1 is SGHTA and CDR2 is FQGNSA. The CDR3 consists of 16 residues. The V segment lost 5 bases and the J segment 2 bases; nucleotides outside the gene matches: 8. Details on this clone: Antigen unknown.

The rearrangement uses TRBV7-2 and TRBJ2-7; 11 bases agree with TRBD1. The TCR sequence derives from an adult with an advanced solid tumor such as melanoma, head and neck, liver or kidney cancer. The sample here was CD4+ or CD8+ T cells sorted from blood, taken in a trial of the OX40 agonist ivuxolimab. The chain's CDR3 is CASSQTGQGAAYEQYF. Here the CDR3 DNA reads TGTGCCAGCAGCCAAACTGGACAGGGGGCTGCCTACGAGCAGTACTTC.